The TCR beta chain described here comes from a study of response to subunit inactivated influenza vaccine. MiXCR was run by TCRdb on the RT-PCR reads, yielding one entry per CDR3 protein. Of 300,000 to 350,000 distinct CDR3 sequences in the sample, approximately 20% were seen once. Germline-derived CDR1 and CDR2 are MGHRA and YSYEKL. Trimming removed 0 bases at V and 5 bases at J, with 4 bases between. The CDR3 consists of 13 residues. This clonotype was seen repeatedly, ten times or more. The antigen remains undetermined. Study-wide results and limits: It was the authors' suggestion that each seasonal influenza vaccination recruits few new T cells.

The sample consisted of PBMCs from blood, taken 21 months after vaccination. The receptor was isolated from a man aged 45 to 75 who received an inactivated influenza vaccine. The V call is TRBV4-1, the J call TRBJ2-2, with D unclear. The CDR3 bases are TGCGCCAGCAGCCAAGATAGGACCGGGGAGCTGTTTTTT. This encodes CASSQDRTGELFF.